Presented here are 20 T cell receptor beta chains from one specimen sequenced in a study of blood T cell repertoires in COVID-19. The data were produced by immunoSEQ multiplex PCR, yet TCRdb's version contains in-frame clones alone and is incomplete. The data contain around 60,000 clones, approximately 88% of them singletons. The sequencing sample was made of peripheral blood. These receptors were obtained from a man in his fifties or sixties with active COVID-19.

The chain combines TRBV6-5 with TRBJ2-7; 7 nucleotides align to TRBD1. CDR3 length: 15 residues. The ends lost 3 bases at V and 4 bases at J; junction bases unmatched: 9. The germline V gene encodes CDR1 MNHEY and CDR2 SVGAGI. The CDR3 reads CASSYDRGRGYEQYF. CDR3 nucleotide sequence: TGTGCCAGCAGTTATGACCGTGGCAGGGGGTACGAGCAGTACTTC.

The CDR3 DNA reads as TGTGCCAGCAGCCAAGGGGTAGGCGGTTACGAGCAGTACTTC. It translates to CASSQGVGGYEQYF. The V and J genes are TRBV3-1 (or the pseudogene TRBV3-2) and TRBJ2-7; no reliable D call. In germline, CDR1 is LGHDT, CDR2 YNNKEL (reference sequence). With 1 base removed from V and 4 bases from J, the gap between germline ends came to 11 bases. The CDR3 consists of 14 residues.

The genes are TRBV5-8 and TRBJ2-7, with 10 bases fitting TRBD2. Trimming at V came to 0 bases and at J to 5 bases, leaving 5 bases not matched to a gene. The germline V gene encodes CDR1 SGHTS and CDR2 YDEGEE. The CDR3 spans 15 residues. For the CDR3, the DNA is TGTGCCAGCAGCTTGGAGGGACTAGCGATCAACGAGCAGTACTTC. Translation: CASSLEGLAINEQYF. Drawing the rest from reference TRBV5-8 and TRBJ2-7, the complete variable domain is EAGVTQSPTHLIKTRGQQATLRCSPISGHTSVYWYQQALGLGLQFLLWYDEGEERNRGNFPPRFSGRQFPNYSSELNVNALELEDSALYLCASSLEGLAINEQYFGPGTRLTVT.

The chain joins TRBV3-1 (or the pseudogene TRBV3-2) to TRBJ2-5; 16 positions agree with TRBD2. The CDR3 extends over 17 amino acids. V shed 3 bases, J shed 1 base, and the junction held 2 bases outside the gene matches. Germline V gene data show CDR1 as LGHDT and CDR2 as YNNKEL (reference sequence). The DNA of the CDR3 is TGTGCCAGCAGCCAGGGACTAGCGGGGGGGCGCCAAGAGACCCAGTACTTC. Translating it yields CASSQGLAGGRQETQYF.

This clone was seen just once. The chain carries TRBV3-1 (or the pseudogene TRBV3-2) and TRBJ2-3; 9 nucleotides line up with TRBD2. CDR1 and CDR2 from the germline V gene are LGHDT and YNNKEL (reference sequence). The CDR3 totals 15 residues. V lost 5 bases and J lost 3; bases outside the gene matches: 6. The CDR3 protein is CASSWSSGGTDTQYF. CDR3 nucleotide sequence: TGTGCCAGCAGCTGGAGTAGCGGGGGTACAGATACGCAGTATTTT.

The chain has TRBV6-4 and TRBJ2-7; TRBD2 matches 11 bases. This CDR3 contains 17 residues. Germline assignment: CDR1 MRHNA and CDR2 SNTAGT. The trim removed 0 bases at V and 2 bases at J, leaving 6 bases unmatched. CDR3 residues: CASSDSKLAGATYEQYF. The CDR3 region has the DNA TGTGCCAGCAGTGACTCGAAACTAGCGGGGGCTACCTACGAGCAGTACTTC.

V gene TRBV4-2 combines with J gene TRBJ2-5; 10 bases are shared with TRBD2. V lost 1 base and J lost 1; bases outside the gene matches: 3. CDR1 and CDR2 (germline): LGHNA, YNFKEQ. The CDR3 sequence is 16 residues long. CDR3 nucleotides: TGTGCCAGCAGCCAAGTGAGCGGGGGGGGCCAAGAGACCCAGTACTTC. Translated: CASSQVSGGGQETQYF.

The CDR3 here is CASSQEGGEAFF. DNA for the CDR3: TGCGCCAGCAGCCAAGAGGGAGGTGAAGCTTTCTTT. The chain carries TRBV4-1 and TRBJ1-1, with D hard to call. Trimming shortened V by 0 bases and J by 7 bases, and 6 bases separated the two germline ends. From germline, CDR1 is MGHRA and CDR2 YSYEKL. The CDR3 covers 12 residues.

There are a few counts of this clone. A junction boundary mismatches the germline segment, possibly from a read error. The genes are TRBV5-1 and TRBJ1-1; D is unresolved. There are 15 residues in the CDR3. Looked up from germline, CDR1 is SGHRS and CDR2 is YFSETQ. CDR3 coding DNA: TGCGCCAGCTGCTTGATTGGAGGCGGTGGCACTGAAGCTTTCTTT. This translates into CASCLIGGGGTEAFF.

The gene calls are TRBV10-3 and TRBJ2-5; possibly TRBD2 for D (6 bases). Germline V lookup: CDR1 ENHRY, CDR2 SYGVKD. V was shortened by 8 bases and J by 2 bases, with 9 bases between the two germline ends. This CDR3 comprises 12 residues. The CDR3 sequence is CAIGGLQETQYF. CDR3 coding DNA: TGTGCCATCGGGGGACTGCAAGAGACCCAGTACTTC.

The rearrangement links TRBV7-2 to TRBJ2-3, with TRBD2 matching 13 bases. Germline CDR1 and CDR2: SGHTA and FQGNSA. The trim removed 5 bases at V and 2 bases at J, leaving 7 bases unmatched. The CDR3 contains 17 residues. The CDR3 sequence: CASSRWGLAGNTDTQYF. CDR3 bases: TGTGCCAGCAGCCGGTGGGGACTAGCGGGGAACACAGATACGCAGTATTTT. The complete variable domain, with remaining parts taken from reference TRBV7-2 and TRBJ2-3, reads GAGVSQSPSNKVTEKGKDVELRCDPISGHTALYWYRQSLGQGLEFLIYFQGNSAPDKSGLPSDRFSAERTGGSVSTLTIQRTQQEDSAVYLCASSRWGLAGNTDTQYFGPGTRLTVL.

The chain recombines TRBV29-1 with TRBJ1-4; D not certain. CDR1 and CDR2 (germline): SQVTM, ANQGSEA. This CDR3 comprises 12 residues. Trimming removed 4 bases from V and 7 bases from J, with 10 bases in between. The CDR3 sequence: CSVAGLGEKLFF. The CDR3 coding sequence is TGCAGCGTTGCGGGTCTGGGTGAAAAACTGTTTTTT.

The chain is built from TRBV9 and TRBJ1-1; TRBD1 might be the D (5 bases). This CDR3 has 14 residues. With 0 bases removed from V and 3 bases from J, the gap between germline ends came to 9 bases. The germline V gene encodes CDR1 SGDLS and CDR2 YYNGEE. In DNA form, the CDR3 reads TGTGCCAGCAGCGTAGATAAGGGGTACACTGAAGCTTTCTTT. Amino acid sequence: CASSVDKGYTEAFF.

This chain links TRBV5-1 with TRBJ2-7; weak D call: TRBD2 (6 bases). The CDR3 loop spans 15 amino acids. The ends were cut back, 0 bases at V and 1 base at J, with 11 bases in the middle. From germline, CDR1 is SGHRS and CDR2 YFSETQ. The CDR3 reads CASSLVAGMSYEQYF. DNA of the CDR3: TGCGCCAGCAGCTTGGTGGCGGGGATGTCCTACGAGCAGTACTTC.

The V call is TRBV5-4, the J call TRBJ2-1, with D unresolved. V dropped 3 bases and J dropped 5 bases, with 12 bases sitting between them. Germline CDR1 and CDR2: SGHNT and YYREEE (reference sequence). This CDR3 region has 14 residues. CDR3 loop: CASSSLSTDNEQFF. CDR3 sequence (DNA): TGTGCCAGCAGCTCCCTGAGTACGGACAATGAGCAGTTCTTC.

This chain joins TRBV5-5 and TRBJ1-3, with a weak D call TRBD1 (6 bases). V was clipped by 4 bases and J by 4 bases, with 15 bases between them. The length of the CDR3 is 15 residues. Germline V gene data show CDR1 as SGHKS and CDR2 as YYEKEE (reference sequence). CDR3 DNA: TGTGCCAGCAGCGCAGACCCAGGGGTAGGAAACACCATATATTTT. Translating it yields CASSADPGVGNTIYF.

The chain couples TRBV5-4 to TRBJ2-3; TRBD2 might be the D (6 bases). Trimming removed 3 bases from V and 5 bases from J, with 13 bases in between. This CDR3 comprises 14 residues. Germline assignment: CDR1 SGHNT and CDR2 YYREEE (reference sequence). The chain's CDR3 is CASSSRLVVDTQYF. The CDR3 DNA sequence: TGTGCCAGCAGCTCCCGACTAGTAGTAGATACGCAGTATTTT.

The chain links TRBV3-1 (or the pseudogene TRBV3-2) to TRBJ2-3, with D unclear. Germline lookup yields CDR1 LGHDT and CDR2 YNNKEL (reference sequence). The V gene lost 1 base and the J gene lost 4 bases, with 3 bases spanning the gap. The CDR3 totals 12 residues. CDR3 sequence: CASSQVSDTQYF. CDR3 sequence (DNA): TGTGCCAGCAGCCAAGTATCAGATACGCAGTATTTT.

The chain links TRBV9 to TRBJ2-3; 8 bases are shared with TRBD2. The CDR3 totals 16 residues. CDR1 is SGDLS and CDR2 is YYNGEE in the germline V gene. V was clipped by 4 bases and J by 4 bases; unmatched bases: 11. CDR3 loop: CASSSGDSGVADTQYF. CDR3 sequence (DNA): TGTGCCAGCAGCTCAGGGGATAGCGGGGTCGCAGATACGCAGTATTTT.

The rearrangement joins TRBV27 to TRBJ1-2, with D possibly being TRBD1 (6 bases). The germline CDR1 and CDR2 sequences are MNHEY and SMNVEV (reference sequence). This CDR3 spans 15 amino acids. V shed 2 bases and J shed 3 bases, with 13 bases lying between them. The CDR3 here is CASSLGGAAYYGYTF. The CDR3 DNA reads TGTGCCAGCAGTTTAGGGGGGGCGGCCTACTATGGCTACACCTTC.